The 14 T cell receptor beta chains below were found in one sample sequenced in a study of T cell repertoires in cytomegalovirus infection. No antigen has been identified for these receptors. TCRdb reprocessed the reads via MiXCR and lists one record per CDR3 protein. The sample comprises around 800,000 distinct CDR3 sequences, roughly 33% of which are singletons, and 9.5% to 15% rests with the top ten. Sequencing was performed on cultured CD8+ T cells from PBMCs, taken from culture after CMV antigen stimulation. The receptors were sampled from a human donor in good health (CMV status not recorded). Some clones in this sample may be carry-over from other donors' samples.

In this sample, this clonotype turned up a few times. CDR3 DNA sequence: TGTGCCAGCAGCTCGACCGCGACTGGGGTTTCACCCCTCCACTTT. Protein sequence: CASSSTATGVSPLHF. The chain links TRBV7-9 to TRBJ1-6; no definite D call. This CDR3 is built from 15 residues. CDR1 and CDR2 from the germline V gene are SEHNR and FQNEAQ (reference sequence). The V gene lost 4 bases and the J gene lost 9 bases, with 16 bases spanning the gap.

This clonotype was seen more than once but under ten times. This chain's CDR3 is CASRLRGHRLGDNEQFF. The CDR3 DNA reads as TGTGCCAGCAGACTTCGGGGTCACCGCCTAGGGGACAATGAGCAGTTCTTC. The rearrangement links TRBV12-3 or TRBV12-4 to TRBJ2-1, with D perhaps assigned TRBD1 or TRBD2 (5 bases each). The length of the CDR3 is 17 residues. The V end was cut by 6 bases, the J end by 5 bases, with 23 bases between.

As for this clonotype: The conserved final phenylalanine or tryptophan is absent from the CDR3, which likely points to a read error. J is TRBJ2-7 and V is TRBV10-2, with D unresolved. This CDR3 is built from 15 residues. V shed 0 bases and J shed 0 bases, with 9 bases lying between them. Germline CDR1 WSHSY, CDR2 SAAADI. The CDR3 spells CASSESPESSYEQYA. CDR3 nucleotide sequence: TGCGCCAGCAGTGAGTCCCCGGAAAGCTCCTACGAGCAGTACGCC.

The chain carries TRBV7-4 and TRBJ2-1; D gene unclear. Trimming stripped 7 bases from V and 0 bases from J, with 16 bases between. The CDR3 has 16 residues. CDR1 is SGHVT and CDR2 is SQSDAQ in the germline V gene. In DNA form, the CDR3 reads TGTGCCAGCACCCCCCCCGGAACCACCTCCTACAATGAGCAGTTCTTC. Translating gives CASTPPGTTSYNEQFF.

This clonotype was observed a handful of times. This sequence joins TRBV27 and TRBJ2-7; 13 nucleotides match TRBD2. Losses at the gene ends were 3 bases for V and 4 bases for J; bases not matched to a gene: 3. CDR1 is MNHEY and CDR2 is SMNVEV in the germline V gene (reference sequence). The CDR3 totals 15 residues. In nucleotides, the CDR3 is TGTGCCAGCAGTTTGGGACTAGCGGGGCGGTACGAGCAGTACTTC. It translates to CASSLGLAGRYEQYF.

The chain combines TRBV7-9 with TRBJ2-1, with 13 bases fitting TRBD2. There are 18 residues in the CDR3. With V trimmed by 1 base and J by 4 bases, 7 bases remained unmatched. The germline V gene has CDR1 SEHNR and CDR2 FQNEAQ (reference sequence). The CDR3 DNA sequence: TGTGCCAGCAGCTTAGGCATACGGGGACTAGCGGGATACAATGAGCAGTTCTTC. It yields the protein CASSLGIRGLAGYNEQFF.

The chain links TRBV6-5 to TRBJ2-1; D assignment may be TRBD1 or TRBD2 (5 bases each). The germline CDR1 and CDR2 sequences are MNHEY and SVGAGI. The CDR3 covers 15 residues. V was trimmed by 8 bases and J by 10 bases, leaving 24 bases between them. The CDR3 is CASLSPRGIPVEQFF. For the CDR3, the DNA is TGTGCCAGCCTATCCCCGAGGGGCATCCCAGTGGAGCAGTTCTTC.

The chain joins TRBV12-3 or TRBV12-4 to TRBJ1-4; D gene uncertain. V was pared by 6 bases and J by 8 bases, with 13 bases between. The CDR3 has 13 amino acids. The CDR3 coding sequence is TGTGCCAGCAGGCCGCCCATGGTGGAAAAACTGTTTTTT. It encodes CASRPPMVEKLFF.

The chain is built from TRBV28 and TRBJ2-5; 9 positions match TRBD1. CDR3 length: 14 amino acids. V was clipped by 5 bases and J by 4 bases; unmatched bases: 5. The germline gives CDR1 MDHEN, CDR2 SYDVKM. The CDR3 DNA reads as TGTGCCAGCAGTACGAACAGGGGGCGAGAGACCCAGTACTTC. Protein sequence: CASSTNRGRETQYF.

The CDR3 DNA is TGTGCCAGCAGTCCCCGGACGAATTTCAATCAGCCCCAGCATTTT. Its translation: CASSPRTNFNQPQHF. The chain carries TRBV27 and TRBJ1-5, with no clear D. The CDR3 totals 15 residues. The ends were cut back, 5 bases at V and 3 bases at J, with 14 bases in the middle. The V gene's germline CDR1 is MNHEY and CDR2 SMNVEV (reference sequence).

The chain is built from TRBV3-1 and TRBJ1-1; 8 nucleotides line up with TRBD1. This CDR3 has 16 residues. Losses at the gene ends were 3 bases for V and 0 bases for J; bases not matched to a gene: 6. CDR1 LGHDT and CDR2 YNNKEL come from the germline V gene (reference sequence). The CDR3 spells CASSHLRTGMNTEAFF. DNA for the CDR3: TGTGCCAGCAGCCACCTAAGGACAGGGATGAACACTGAAGCTTTCTTT. Complete variable domain (other parts from reference TRBV3-1 and TRBJ1-1): DTAVSQTPKYLVTQMGNDKSIKCEQNLGHDTMYWYKQDSKKFLKIMFSYNNKELIINETVPNRFSPKSPDKAHLNLHINSLELGDSAVYFCASSHLRTGMNTEAFFGQGTRLTVV.

The CDR3 loop reads CASSLRRDGTDTQYF. In nucleotides, the CDR3 is TGTGCCAGCAGTTTAAGGCGCGATGGCACAGATACGCAGTATTTT. The rearrangement uses TRBV27 and TRBJ2-3, with D unresolved. Germline V gene sequence: CDR1 MNHEY, CDR2 SMNVEV (reference sequence). This CDR3 is 15 amino acids long. The V and J ends lost 2 bases and 1 base respectively, with 10 bases between them.

About this clonotype: One end of the junction varies from germline; a read error may be responsible. The chain couples TRBV5-6 to TRBJ1-1; 8 bases are shared with TRBD1. The CDR3 has 14 residues. CDR1 is SGHDT, CDR2 YYEEEE, per germline. The CDR3 DNA reads as TGTGCCAACAGCTTGGGCAGGGGGCTGACTGAAGCTTTCTTT. This gives the protein CANSLGRGLTEAFF.

The genes are TRBV6-6 and TRBJ1-2; 8 bases line up with TRBD1. The CDR3 runs 17 residues. The trim removed 0 bases at V and 7 bases at J, leaving 13 bases unmatched. CDR1 MNHNY and CDR2 SVGAGI come from the germline V gene (reference sequence). The CDR3 DNA follows: TGTGCCAGCAGTTACTCGGAGACAGGGGTGCGGTTGGTTGGCTACACCTTC. Protein product: CASSYSETGVRLVGYTF.